Reported below is one T cell receptor (beta chain). TCRdb reprocessed the RT-PCR reads via MiXCR and lists one record per CDR3 protein. The profile covers about 700,000 distinct CDR3 sequences, with 14% appearing a single time and roughly 3.9% taken by the ten largest. With 1 base removed from V and 6 bases from J, the gap between germline ends came to 10 bases. Looked up from germline, CDR1 is SGHNT and CDR2 is YYREEE (reference sequence). The CDR3 runs to 13 residues. The chain has TRBV5-4 and TRBJ1-2; D ambiguous. The TCR comes from a female donor in good health, serving as a healthy control. The specimen sequenced was memory CD4+ T cells from blood. The CDR3 spells CASSLPGDDGYTF. DNA for the CDR3: TGTGCCAGCAGCTTGCCCGGGGATGATGGCTACACCTTC. Full variable domain (outside the CDR3, taken from reference TRBV5-4 and TRBJ1-2): ETGVTQSPTHLIKTRGQQVTLRCSSQSGHNTVSWYQQALGQGPQFIFQYYREEENGRGNFPPRFSGLQFPNYSSELNVNALELDDSALYLCASSLPGDDGYTFGSGTRLTVV.